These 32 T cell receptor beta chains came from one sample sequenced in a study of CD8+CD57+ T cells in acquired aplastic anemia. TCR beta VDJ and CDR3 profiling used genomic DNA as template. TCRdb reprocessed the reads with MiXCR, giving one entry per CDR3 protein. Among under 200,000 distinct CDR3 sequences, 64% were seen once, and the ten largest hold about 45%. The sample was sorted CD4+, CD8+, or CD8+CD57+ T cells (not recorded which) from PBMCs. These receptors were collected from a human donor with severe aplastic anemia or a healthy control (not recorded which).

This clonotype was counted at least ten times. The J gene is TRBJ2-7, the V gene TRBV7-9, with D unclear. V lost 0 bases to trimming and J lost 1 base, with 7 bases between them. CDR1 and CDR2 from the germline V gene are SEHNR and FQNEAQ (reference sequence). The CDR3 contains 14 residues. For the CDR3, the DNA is TGTGCCAGCAGCTTAGCAACACGATCCTACGAGCAGTACTTC. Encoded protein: CASSLATRSYEQYF.

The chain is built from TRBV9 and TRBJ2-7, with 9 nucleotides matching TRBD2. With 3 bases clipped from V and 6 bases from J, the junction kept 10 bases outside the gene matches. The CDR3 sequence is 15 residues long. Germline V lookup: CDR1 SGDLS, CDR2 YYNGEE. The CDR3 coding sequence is TGTGCCAGCAGCGGAGGTGGTCTAGCGGGGAGCGAGCAGTACTTC. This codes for CASSGGGLAGSEQYF.

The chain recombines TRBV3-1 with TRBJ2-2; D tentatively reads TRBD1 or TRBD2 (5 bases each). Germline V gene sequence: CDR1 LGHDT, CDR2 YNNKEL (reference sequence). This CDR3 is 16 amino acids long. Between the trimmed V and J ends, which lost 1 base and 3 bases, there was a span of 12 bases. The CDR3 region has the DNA TGTGCCAGCAGCCAAGGAGGGGCTTTTGACACCGGGGAGCTGTTTTTT. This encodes CASSQGGAFDTGELFF.

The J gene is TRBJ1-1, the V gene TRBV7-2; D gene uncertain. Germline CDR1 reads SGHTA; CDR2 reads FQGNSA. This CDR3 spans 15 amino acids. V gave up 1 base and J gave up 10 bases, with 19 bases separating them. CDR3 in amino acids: CASSLGVRAVGGAFF. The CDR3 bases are TGTGCCAGCAGCTTAGGGGTAAGGGCGGTCGGCGGAGCTTTCTTT.

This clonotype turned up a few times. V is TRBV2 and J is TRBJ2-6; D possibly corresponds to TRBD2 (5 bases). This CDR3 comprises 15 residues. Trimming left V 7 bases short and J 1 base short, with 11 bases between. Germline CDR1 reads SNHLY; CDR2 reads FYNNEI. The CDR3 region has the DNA TGTGCCAGCACGGGATTTCGGTCTGGGGCCAACGTCCTGACTTTC. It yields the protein CASTGFRSGANVLTF. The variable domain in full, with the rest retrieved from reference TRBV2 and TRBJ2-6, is EPEVTQTPSHQVTQMGQEVILRCVPISNHLYFYWYRQILGQKVEFLVSFYNNEISEKSEIFDDQFSVERPDGSNFTLKIRSTKLEDSAMYFCASTGFRSGANVLTFGAGSRLTVL.

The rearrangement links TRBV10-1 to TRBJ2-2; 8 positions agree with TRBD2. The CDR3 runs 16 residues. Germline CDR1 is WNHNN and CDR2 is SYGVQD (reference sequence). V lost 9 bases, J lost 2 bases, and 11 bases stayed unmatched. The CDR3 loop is CARERERETNTGELFF. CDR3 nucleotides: TGCGCCAGGGAGAGAGAGCGGGAGACTAACACCGGGGAGCTGTTTTTT.

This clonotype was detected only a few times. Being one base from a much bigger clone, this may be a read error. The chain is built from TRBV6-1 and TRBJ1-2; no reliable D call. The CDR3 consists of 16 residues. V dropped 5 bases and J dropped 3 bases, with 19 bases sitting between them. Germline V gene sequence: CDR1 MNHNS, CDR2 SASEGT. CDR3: CASSYDEVGWDYGYTF. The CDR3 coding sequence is TGTGCCAGCAGTTACGACGAGGTGGGATGGGACTATGGCTACACCTTC.

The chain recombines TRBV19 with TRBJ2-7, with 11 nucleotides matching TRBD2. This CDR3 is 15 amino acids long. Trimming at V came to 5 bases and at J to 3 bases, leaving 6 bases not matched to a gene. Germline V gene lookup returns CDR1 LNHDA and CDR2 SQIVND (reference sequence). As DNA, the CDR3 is TGTGCCAGTAGTTCGACTAGCGGGACCCACTACGAGCAGTACTTC. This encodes CASSSTSGTHYEQYF.

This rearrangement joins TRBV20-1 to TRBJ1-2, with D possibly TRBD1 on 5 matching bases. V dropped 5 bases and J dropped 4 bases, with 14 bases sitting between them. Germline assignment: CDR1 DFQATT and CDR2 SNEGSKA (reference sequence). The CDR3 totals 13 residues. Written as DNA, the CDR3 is TGCAGTGCTGTCCTAGCGGGGGGCTATGGCTACACCTTC. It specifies CSAVLAGGYGYTF.

The CDR3 DNA is TGTGCCAGCAGCTTTATGCAGAACCAAGAGACCCAGTACTTC. Translating it yields CASSFMQNQETQYF. The V call is TRBV7-9, the J call TRBJ2-5; D call uncertain. The V gene lost 3 bases and the J gene lost 0 bases, with 8 bases spanning the gap. The CDR3 sequence is 14 residues long. Germline CDR1 and CDR2: SEHNR and FQNEAQ (reference sequence).

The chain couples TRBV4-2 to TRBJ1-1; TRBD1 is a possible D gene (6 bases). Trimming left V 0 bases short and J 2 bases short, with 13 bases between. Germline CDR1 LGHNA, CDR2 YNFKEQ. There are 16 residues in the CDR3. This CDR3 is CASSQDEGHTNTEAFF. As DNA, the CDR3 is TGTGCCAGCAGCCAAGATGAGGGACATACAAACACTGAAGCTTTCTTT.

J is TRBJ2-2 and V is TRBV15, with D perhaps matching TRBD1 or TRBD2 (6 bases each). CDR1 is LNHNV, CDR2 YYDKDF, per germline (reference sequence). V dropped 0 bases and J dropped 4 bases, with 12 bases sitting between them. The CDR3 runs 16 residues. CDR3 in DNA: TGTGCCACCAGCAGAGATCGGAGGGGGACCACCGGGGAGCTGTTTTTT. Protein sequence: CATSRDRRGTTGELFF.

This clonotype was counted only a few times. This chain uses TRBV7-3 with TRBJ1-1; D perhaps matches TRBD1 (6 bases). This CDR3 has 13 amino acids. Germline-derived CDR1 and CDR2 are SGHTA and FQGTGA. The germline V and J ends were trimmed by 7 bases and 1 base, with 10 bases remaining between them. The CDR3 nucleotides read TGTGCCAGCAAGGGACAACCGAACACTGAAGCTTTCTTT. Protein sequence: CASKGQPNTEAFF.

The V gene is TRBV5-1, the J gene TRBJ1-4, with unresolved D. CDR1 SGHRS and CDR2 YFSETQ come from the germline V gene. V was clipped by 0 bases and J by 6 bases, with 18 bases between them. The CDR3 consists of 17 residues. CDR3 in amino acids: CASSLAHPRSVYEKLFF. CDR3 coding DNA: TGCGCCAGCAGCTTGGCCCATCCTAGATCAGTTTATGAAAAACTGTTTTTT.

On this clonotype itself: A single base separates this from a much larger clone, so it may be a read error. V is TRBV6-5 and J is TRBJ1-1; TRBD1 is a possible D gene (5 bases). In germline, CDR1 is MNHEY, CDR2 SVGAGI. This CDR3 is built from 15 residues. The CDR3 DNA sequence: TGTGCCAGCAGTTACTTTCAGGGTTCGGACACTGACGCTTTCTTT. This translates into CASSYFQGSDTDAFF.

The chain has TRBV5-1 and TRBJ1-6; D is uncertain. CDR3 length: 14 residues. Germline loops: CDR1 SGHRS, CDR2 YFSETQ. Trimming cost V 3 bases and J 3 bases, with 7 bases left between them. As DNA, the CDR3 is TGCGCCAGCAGCTGCGAATTCTATAATTCACCCCTCCACTTT. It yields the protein CASSCEFYNSPLHF.

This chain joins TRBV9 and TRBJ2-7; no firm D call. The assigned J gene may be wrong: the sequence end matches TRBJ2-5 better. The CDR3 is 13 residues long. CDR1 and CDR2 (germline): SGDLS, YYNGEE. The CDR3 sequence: CASSVGPGETQYF. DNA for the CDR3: TGTGCCAGCAGCGTAGGACCGGGAGAGACCCAGTACTTC.

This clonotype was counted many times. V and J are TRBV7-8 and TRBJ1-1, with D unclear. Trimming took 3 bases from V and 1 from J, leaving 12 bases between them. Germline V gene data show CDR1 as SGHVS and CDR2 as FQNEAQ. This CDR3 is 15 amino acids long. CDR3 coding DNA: TGTGCCAGCAGCTTCCCGACCGGAGAGAACACTGAAGCTTTCTTT. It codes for CASSFPTGENTEAFF. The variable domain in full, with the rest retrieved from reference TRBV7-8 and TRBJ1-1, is GAGVSQSPRYKVAKRGQDVALRCDPISGHVSLFWYQQALGQGPEFLTYFQNEAQLDKSGLPSDRFFAERPEGSVSTLKIQRTQQEDSAVYLCASSFPTGENTEAFFGQGTRLTVV.

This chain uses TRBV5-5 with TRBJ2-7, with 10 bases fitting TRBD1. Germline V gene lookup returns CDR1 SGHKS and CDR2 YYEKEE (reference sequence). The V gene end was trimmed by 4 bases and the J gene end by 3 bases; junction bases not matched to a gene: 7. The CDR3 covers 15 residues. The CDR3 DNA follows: TGTGCCAGCAGCCAAGGCTGGGACAGGGGCTACGAGCAGTACTTC. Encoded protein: CASSQGWDRGYEQYF. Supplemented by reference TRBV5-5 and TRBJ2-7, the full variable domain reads DAGVTQSPTHLIKTRGQQVTLRCSPISGHKSVSWYQQVLGQGPQFIFQYYEKEERGRGNFPDRFSARQFPNYSSELNVNALLLGDSALYLCASSQGWDRGYEQYFGPGTRLTVT.

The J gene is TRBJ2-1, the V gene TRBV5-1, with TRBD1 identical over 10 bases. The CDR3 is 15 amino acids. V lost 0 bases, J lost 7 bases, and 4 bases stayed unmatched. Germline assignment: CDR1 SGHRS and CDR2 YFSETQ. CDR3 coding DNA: TGCGCCAGCAGCTTGGCTGAGGACAGGGGGAATGAGCAGTTCTTC. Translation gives CASSLAEDRGNEQFF.

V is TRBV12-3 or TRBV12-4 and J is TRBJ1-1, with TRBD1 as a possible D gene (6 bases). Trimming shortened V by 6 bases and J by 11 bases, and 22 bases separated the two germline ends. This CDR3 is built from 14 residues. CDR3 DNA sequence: TGTGCCAGCAGACGCCAAGCGGGGGGCGGGTTTGCTTTCTTT. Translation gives CASRRQAGGGFAFF.

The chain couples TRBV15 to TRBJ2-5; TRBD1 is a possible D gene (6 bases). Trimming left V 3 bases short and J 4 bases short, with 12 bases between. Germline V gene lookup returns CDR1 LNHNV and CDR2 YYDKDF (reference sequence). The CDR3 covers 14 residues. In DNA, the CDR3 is TGTGCCACCAGCAGTGACAGGCTCGGAGAGACCCAGTACTTC. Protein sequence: CATSSDRLGETQYF.

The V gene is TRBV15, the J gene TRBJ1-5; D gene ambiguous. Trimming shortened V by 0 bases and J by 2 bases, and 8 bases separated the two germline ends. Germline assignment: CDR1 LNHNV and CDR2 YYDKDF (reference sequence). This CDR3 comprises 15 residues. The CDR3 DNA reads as TGTGCCACCAGCAGAGACGATAGAGGCAATCAGCCCCAGCATTTT. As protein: CATSRDDRGNQPQHF.

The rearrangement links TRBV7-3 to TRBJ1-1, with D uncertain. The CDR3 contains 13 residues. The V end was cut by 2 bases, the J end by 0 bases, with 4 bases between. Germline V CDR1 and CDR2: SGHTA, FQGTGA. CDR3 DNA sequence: TGTGCCAGCAGCTTACAGATGAACACTGAAGCTTTCTTT. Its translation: CASSLQMNTEAFF. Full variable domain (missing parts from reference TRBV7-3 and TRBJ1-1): GAGVSQTPSNKVTEKGKYVELRCDPISGHTALYWYRQSLGQGPEFLIYFQGTGAADDSGLPNDRFFAVRPEGSVSTLKIQRTERGDSAVYLCASSLQMNTEAFFGQGTRLTVV.

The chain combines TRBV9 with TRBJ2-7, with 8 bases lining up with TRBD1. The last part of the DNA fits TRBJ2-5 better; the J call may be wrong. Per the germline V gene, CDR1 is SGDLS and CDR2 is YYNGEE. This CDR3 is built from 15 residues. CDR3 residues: CASSPQDRDRETQYF. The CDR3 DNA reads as TGTGCCAGCAGCCCCCAGGACAGGGATAGAGAGACCCAGTACTTC.

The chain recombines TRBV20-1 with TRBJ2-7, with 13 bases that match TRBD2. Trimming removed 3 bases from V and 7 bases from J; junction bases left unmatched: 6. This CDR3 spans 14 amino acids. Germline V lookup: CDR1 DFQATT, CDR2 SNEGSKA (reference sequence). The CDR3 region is CSASELGLAGEQYF. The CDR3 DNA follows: TGCAGTGCTAGCGAACTGGGACTAGCGGGAGAGCAGTACTTC.

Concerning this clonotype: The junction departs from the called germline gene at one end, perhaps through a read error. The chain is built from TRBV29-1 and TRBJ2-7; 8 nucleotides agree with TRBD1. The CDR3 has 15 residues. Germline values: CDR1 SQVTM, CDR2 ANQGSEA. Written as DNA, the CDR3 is TGCGGCGTTGAAGCCGACAGGGGTTCCTACAATGAGCAGTACTTC. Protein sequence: CGVEADRGSYNEQYF.

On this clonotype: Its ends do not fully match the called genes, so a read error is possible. CDR3 protein: CASSYRDAPWF. Written as DNA, the CDR3 is TGTGCCAGCAGCTACCGGGACGCCCCTTGGTTC. The chain links TRBV5-4 to TRBJ2-1; D may be TRBD1 or TRBD2 (5 bases each). CDR3 size: 11 residues. Germline CDR1 SGHNT, CDR2 YYREEE (reference sequence). The variable domain in full, with the rest retrieved from reference TRBV5-4 and TRBJ2-1, is ETGVTQSPTHLIKTRGQQVTLRCSSQSGHNTVSWYQQALGQGPQFIFQYYREEENGRGNFPPRFSGLQFPNYSSELNVNALELDDSALYLCASSYRDAPWFGPGTRLTVL.

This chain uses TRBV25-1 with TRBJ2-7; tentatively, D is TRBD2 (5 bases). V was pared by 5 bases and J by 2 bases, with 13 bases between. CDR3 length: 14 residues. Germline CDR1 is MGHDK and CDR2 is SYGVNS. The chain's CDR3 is CASSYGWETYEQYF. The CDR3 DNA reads TGTGCCAGCAGTTACGGCTGGGAGACCTACGAGCAGTACTTC.

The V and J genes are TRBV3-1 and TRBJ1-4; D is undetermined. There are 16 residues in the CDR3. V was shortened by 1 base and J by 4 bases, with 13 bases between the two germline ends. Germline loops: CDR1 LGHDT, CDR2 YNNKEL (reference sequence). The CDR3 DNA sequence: TGTGCCAGCAGCCAAGGAACAGCGGCTTTTAATGAAAAACTGTTTTTT. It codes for CASSQGTAAFNEKLFF.

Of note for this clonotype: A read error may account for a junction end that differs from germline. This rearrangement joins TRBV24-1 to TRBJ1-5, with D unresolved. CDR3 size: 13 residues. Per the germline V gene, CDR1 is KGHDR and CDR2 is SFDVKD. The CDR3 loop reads CATGDFANQPQHF. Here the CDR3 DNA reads TGTGCCACCGGTGATTTTGCCAATCAGCCCCAGCATTTT.

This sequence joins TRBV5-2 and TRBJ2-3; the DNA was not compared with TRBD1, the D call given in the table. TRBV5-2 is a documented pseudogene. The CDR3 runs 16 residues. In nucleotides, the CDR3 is TGTGCCAGCACGACCGTTGGGCGGGGCCACACAGATACGCAGTATTTT. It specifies CASTTVGRGHTDTQYF.